The T cell receptor (beta chain) described here comes from a study of OX40 agonist ivuxolimab in advanced cancers. In the study overall: Across the patients, intravenous ivuxolimab was delivered every 2 weeks at 0.01 to 10 mg/kg. Patients with prior anti-PD-1, anti-PD-L1 or anti-CTLA-4 therapy were eligible; 40% had some.

Produced via immunoSEQ multiplex PCR; TCRdb's table is partial and in-frame only. The sample yields about 40,000 clones, around four fifths seen once. Blood samples were obtained at baseline, cycle 4 day 1, and cycle 7 day 1. This clone appeared a few times. The target antigen is unknown. General study results and limits: Expanded peripheral T cells had an undetermined antigen specificity.

The receptor was isolated from an adult with an advanced solid tumor such as melanoma, head and neck, liver or kidney cancer. Sequencing was performed on CD4+ or CD8+ T cells sorted from blood, taken in a trial of the OX40 agonist ivuxolimab.

CDR3 coding DNA: TGTGCCAGCAATCCCGGGACAGGGGTCGAGACCCAGTACTTC. Its translation is CASNPGTGVETQYF. The chain couples TRBV19 to TRBJ2-5; 10 positions agree with TRBD1. This CDR3 contains 14 residues. The ends lost 9 bases at V and 5 bases at J; junction bases unmatched: 9. Germline CDR1 LNHDA, CDR2 SQIVND (reference sequence).